This T cell receptor beta chain comes out of a study of T cell responses to AZD1222 COVID-19 vaccine. Study outcomes and limitations: Researchers took repertoire samples only after the peak T cell response had come. White British donors predominated, females outnumbered males, and clonal diversity was possibly underestimated. Spike-specific TCRs gained breadth and depth after people received two AZD1222 doses. As reported, nearly half of all spike-specific TCRs target variant regions that are unmutated.

As concerns this clone: What it recognizes is unknown.

Some clones are missing from TCRdb's copy, which holds only in-frame ones; the method was immunoSEQ multiplex PCR. The sample carries 100,000 to 150,000 clones, about 88% recorded once. CDR1 is SGHRS and CDR2 is YFSETQ in the germline V gene. The CDR3 has 11 amino acids. V shed 3 bases and J shed 7 bases, with 7 bases lying between them. This rearrangement joins TRBV5-1 to TRBJ1-1; no reliable D call. This clonotype was obtained from an adult in good health. Material: peripheral blood, obtained on day 0 of AZD1222 vaccination. The DNA of the CDR3 is TGCGCCAGCAGCTGGGGAGGTGAAGCTTTCTTT. This encodes CASSWGGEAFF.